Listed here is a single T cell receptor beta chain. Its binding antigen is unknown. No qualities accompany the bases; no much larger clone lies one base away. The data originate from a study of T cell changes during pregnancy in multiple sclerosis (dated by TCRdb to between 2018 and 2021). Regarding the study in general: In women with multiple sclerosis, the researchers looked at how the T cell repertoire shifted as pregnancy progressed.

To prepare the library, the immunoSEQ multiplex PCR assay was applied. TCRdb took over this immuneACCESS table, retaining in-frame rearrangements with V and J assigned. Such tables are incomplete; in checked studies, under half of the missing clones stem from an unresolved V gene, and the remainder is unexplained. This sample lists more than 65,000 clones; 85% to 90% were detected once. 8% to 10% of the sample is taken by the ten largest. The cysteine opens and the phenylalanine closes a CDR3 of 15 amino acids. Of all the DNA, just the CDR3 is kept, 45 bases in frame from base 1. V is trimmed back by 5 bases and J by 7 bases, and the junction contains 9 bases that no gene match accounts for. CDR1 and CDR2 are read off the germline V gene as SGHVS and FQNEAQ.

This material consisted of peripheral blood, taken after pregnancy. The receptor was derived from a female donor in good health, enrolled as a control in a pregnancy study. This receptor chain uses TRBV7-8 and TRBJ2-7, and 12 junctional nucleotides match TRBD2. CDR3 protein: CASSPRLAGDFEQYF. The nucleotide sequence is given as TGTGCCAGCAGCCCCAGACTAGCGGGAGATTTTGAGCAGTACTTC.